This TCR beta chain originates from a study of shared clonotypes between healthy human individuals. V was shortened by 0 bases and J by 3 bases, with 9 bases between the two germline ends. The CDR3 spans 14 residues. Germline V gene lookup returns CDR1 MGHRA and CDR2 YSYEKL. Remarks on this clone: The same CDR3 is also encoded by other DNA sequences in this sample.

Terminally differentiated effector memory CD45RA+ cells were excluded by CCR7 positive selection of CD45RO-negative cells. Repertoires were generated with immunoSEQ multiplex PCR, while TCRdb's copy carries only in-frame clones and drops some. The table includes around 2,000,000 clones, around 96% detected once. The TCR sequence derives from a young man in good health. The rearrangement links TRBV4-1 to TRBJ2-7; D may be TRBD1 (6 bases). Sample: naive CD8+ T cells sorted from blood. CDR3 residues: CASSQEVRGYEQYF. DNA for the CDR3: TGCGCCAGCAGCCAAGAGGTCAGGGGCTACGAGCAGTACTTC.